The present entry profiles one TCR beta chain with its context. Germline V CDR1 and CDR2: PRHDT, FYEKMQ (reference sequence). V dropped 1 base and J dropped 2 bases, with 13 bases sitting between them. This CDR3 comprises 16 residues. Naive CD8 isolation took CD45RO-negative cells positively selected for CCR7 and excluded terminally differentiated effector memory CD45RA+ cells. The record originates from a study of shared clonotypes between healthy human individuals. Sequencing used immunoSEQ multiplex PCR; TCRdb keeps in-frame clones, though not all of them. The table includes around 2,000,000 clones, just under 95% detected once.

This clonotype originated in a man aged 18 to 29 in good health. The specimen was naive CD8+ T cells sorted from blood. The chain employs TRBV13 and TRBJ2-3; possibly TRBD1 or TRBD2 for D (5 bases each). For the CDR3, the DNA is TGTGCCAGCAGCTTAGACCGGGACCGATACACAGATACGCAGTATTTT. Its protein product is CASSLDRDRYTDTQYF.